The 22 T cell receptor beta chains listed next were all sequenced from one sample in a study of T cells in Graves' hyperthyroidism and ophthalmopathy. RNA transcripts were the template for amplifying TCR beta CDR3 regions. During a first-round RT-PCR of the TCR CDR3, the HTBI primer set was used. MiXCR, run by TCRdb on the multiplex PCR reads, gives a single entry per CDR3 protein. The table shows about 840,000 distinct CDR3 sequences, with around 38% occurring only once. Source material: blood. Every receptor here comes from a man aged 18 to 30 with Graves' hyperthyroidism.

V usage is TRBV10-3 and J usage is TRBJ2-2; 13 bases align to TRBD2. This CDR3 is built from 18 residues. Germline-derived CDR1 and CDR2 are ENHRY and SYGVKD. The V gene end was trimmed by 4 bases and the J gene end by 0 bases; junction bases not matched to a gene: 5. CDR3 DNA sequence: TGTGCCATCAGTGCGGGACTAGCGGGGATACCGAACACCGGGGAGCTGTTTTTT. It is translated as CAISAGLAGIPNTGELFF.

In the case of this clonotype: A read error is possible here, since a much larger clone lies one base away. The CDR3 here is CSPLGWNTEAFF. The CDR3 DNA reads TGCAGCCCCTTAGGTTGGAACACTGAAGCTTTCTTT. The chain uses TRBV29-1 and TRBJ1-1, with D unclear. CDR1 is SQVTM and CDR2 is ANQGSEA in the germline V gene. This CDR3 has 12 amino acids. V shed 8 bases and J shed 1 base, with 11 bases lying between them. The full variable domain, its missing parts supplied by reference TRBV29-1 and TRBJ1-1, is SAVISQKPSRDICQRGTSLTIQCQVDSQVTMMFWYRQQPGQSLTLIATANQGSEATYESGFVIDKFPISRPNLTFSTLTVSNMSPEDSSIYLCSPLGWNTEAFFGQGTRLTVV.

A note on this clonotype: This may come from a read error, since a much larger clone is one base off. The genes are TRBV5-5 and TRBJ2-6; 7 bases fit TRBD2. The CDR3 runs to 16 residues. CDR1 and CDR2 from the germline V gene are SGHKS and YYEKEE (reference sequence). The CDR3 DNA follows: TGTGCCGGCAGCTTAAGCGGGACCTCTGGGGCCAACGTCCTGACTTTC. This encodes CAGSLSGTSGANVLTF.

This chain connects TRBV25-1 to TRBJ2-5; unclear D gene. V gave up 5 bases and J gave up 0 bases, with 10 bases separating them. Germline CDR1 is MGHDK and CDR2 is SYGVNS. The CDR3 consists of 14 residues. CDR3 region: CASSYRVYQETQYF. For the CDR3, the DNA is TGTGCCAGCAGTTACCGGGTCTACCAAGAGACCCAGTACTTC.

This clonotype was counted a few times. The CDR3 sequence: CASSHNLDNSGNTIYF. CDR3 sequence (DNA): TGTGCCAGCAGCCATAACCTTGACAACTCTGGAAACACCATATATTTT. The genes are TRBV3-1 and TRBJ1-3; no reliable D call. Between the trimmed V and J ends, which lost 3 bases and 0 bases, there was a span of 12 bases. Germline CDR1 LGHDT, CDR2 YNNKEL (reference sequence). This CDR3 region has 16 residues. The full variable domain, rest sourced from reference TRBV3-1 and TRBJ1-3, is DTAVSQTPKYLVTQMGNDKSIKCEQNLGHDTMYWYKQDSKKFLKIMFSYNNKELIINETVPNRFSPKSPDKAHLNLHINSLELGDSAVYFCASSHNLDNSGNTIYFGEGSWLTVV.

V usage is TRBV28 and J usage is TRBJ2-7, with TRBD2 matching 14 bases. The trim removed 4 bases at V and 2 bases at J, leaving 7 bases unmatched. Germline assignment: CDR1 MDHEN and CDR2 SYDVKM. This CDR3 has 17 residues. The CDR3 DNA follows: TGTGCCAGCAGTTCCGGGACTAGCGGGAGCCTGACCTACGAGCAGTACTTC. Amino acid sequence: CASSSGTSGSLTYEQYF.

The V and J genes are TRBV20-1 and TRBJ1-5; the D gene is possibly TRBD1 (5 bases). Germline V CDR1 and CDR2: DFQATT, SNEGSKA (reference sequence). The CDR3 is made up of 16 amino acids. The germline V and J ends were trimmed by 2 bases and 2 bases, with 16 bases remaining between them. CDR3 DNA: TGCAGTGCTAGATTCGGTTTGGCGACAGGCAATCAGCCCCAGCATTTT. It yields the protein CSARFGLATGNQPQHF.

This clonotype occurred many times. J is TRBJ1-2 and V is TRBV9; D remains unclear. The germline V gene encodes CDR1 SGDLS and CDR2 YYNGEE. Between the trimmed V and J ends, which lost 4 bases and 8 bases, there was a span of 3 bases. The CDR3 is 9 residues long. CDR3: CASSPGYTF. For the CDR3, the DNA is TGTGCCAGCAGCCCAGGCTACACCTTC.

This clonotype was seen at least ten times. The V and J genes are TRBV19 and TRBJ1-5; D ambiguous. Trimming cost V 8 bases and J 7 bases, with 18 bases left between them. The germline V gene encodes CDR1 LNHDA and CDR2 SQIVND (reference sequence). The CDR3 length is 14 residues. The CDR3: CASRAARREQPQHF. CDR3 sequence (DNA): TGTGCCAGTCGGGCCGCCCGACGAGAGCAGCCCCAGCATTTT.

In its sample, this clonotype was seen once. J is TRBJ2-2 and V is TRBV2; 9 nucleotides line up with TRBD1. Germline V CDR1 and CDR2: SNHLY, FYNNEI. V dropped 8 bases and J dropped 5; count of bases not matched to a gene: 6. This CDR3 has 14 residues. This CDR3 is CASVTQGATGELFF. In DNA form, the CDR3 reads TGTGCCAGCGTCACACAGGGGGCAACCGGGGAGCTGTTTTTT.

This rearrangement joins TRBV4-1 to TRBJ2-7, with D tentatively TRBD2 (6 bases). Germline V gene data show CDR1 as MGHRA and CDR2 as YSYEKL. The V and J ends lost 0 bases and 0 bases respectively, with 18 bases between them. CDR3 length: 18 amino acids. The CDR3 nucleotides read TGCGCCAGCAGCCAAGATATAATCGGGCGGGACCTCTCCTACGAGCAGTACTTC. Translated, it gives CASSQDIIGRDLSYEQYF.

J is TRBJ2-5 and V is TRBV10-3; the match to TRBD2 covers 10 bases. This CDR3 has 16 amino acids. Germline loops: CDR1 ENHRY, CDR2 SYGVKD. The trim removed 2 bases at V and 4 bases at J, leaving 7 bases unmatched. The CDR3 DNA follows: TGTGCCATCAGTGAGGGGGGGCCTAGCGGGAGAGAGACCCAGTACTTC. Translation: CAISEGGPSGRETQYF.

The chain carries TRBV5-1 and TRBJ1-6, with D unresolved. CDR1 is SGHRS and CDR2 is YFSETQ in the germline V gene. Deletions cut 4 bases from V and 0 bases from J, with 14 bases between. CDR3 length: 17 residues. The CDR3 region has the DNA TGCGCCAGCAGCCCTTCAAGTGGATTCTCCTATAATTCACCCCTCCACTTT. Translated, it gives CASSPSSGFSYNSPLHF.

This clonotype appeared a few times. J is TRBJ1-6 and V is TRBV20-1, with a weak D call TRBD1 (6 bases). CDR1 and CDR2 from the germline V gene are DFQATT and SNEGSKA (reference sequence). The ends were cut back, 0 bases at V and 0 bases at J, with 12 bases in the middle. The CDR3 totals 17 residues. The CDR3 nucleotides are TGCAGTGCTAGAGATGCGGGGGCGAGCTCCTATAATTCACCCCTCCACTTT. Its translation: CSARDAGASSYNSPLHF.

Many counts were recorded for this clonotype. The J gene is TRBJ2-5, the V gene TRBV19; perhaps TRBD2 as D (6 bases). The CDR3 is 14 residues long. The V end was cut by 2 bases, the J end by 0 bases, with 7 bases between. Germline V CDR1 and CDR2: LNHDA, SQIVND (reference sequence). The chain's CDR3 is CASSIPGDQETQYF. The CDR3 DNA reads TGTGCCAGTAGTATACCGGGAGACCAAGAGACCCAGTACTTC.

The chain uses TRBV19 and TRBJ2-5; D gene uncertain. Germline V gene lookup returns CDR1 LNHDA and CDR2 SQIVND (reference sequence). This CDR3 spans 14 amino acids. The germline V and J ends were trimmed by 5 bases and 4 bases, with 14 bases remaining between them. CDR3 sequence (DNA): TGTGCCAGTAGTCCCACCCCGGTTGGAGAGACCCAGTACTTC. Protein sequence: CASSPTPVGETQYF.

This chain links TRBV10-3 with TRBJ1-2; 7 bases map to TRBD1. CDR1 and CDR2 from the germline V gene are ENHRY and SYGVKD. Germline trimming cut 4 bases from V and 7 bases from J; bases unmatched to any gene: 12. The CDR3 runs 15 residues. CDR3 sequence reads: CAISAWDSAFPGYTF. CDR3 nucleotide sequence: TGTGCCATCAGTGCTTGGGACAGCGCCTTTCCTGGCTACACCTTC.

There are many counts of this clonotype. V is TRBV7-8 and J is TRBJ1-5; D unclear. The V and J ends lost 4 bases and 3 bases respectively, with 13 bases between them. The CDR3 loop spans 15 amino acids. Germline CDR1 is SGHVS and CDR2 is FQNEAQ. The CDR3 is CASSSDRGINQPQHF. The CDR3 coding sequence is TGTGCCAGCAGCTCAGACCGGGGAATCAATCAGCCCCAGCATTTT.

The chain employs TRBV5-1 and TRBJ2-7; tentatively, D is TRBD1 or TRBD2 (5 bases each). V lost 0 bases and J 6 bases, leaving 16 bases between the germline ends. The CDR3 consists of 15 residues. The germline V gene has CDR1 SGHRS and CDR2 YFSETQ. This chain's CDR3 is CASSLDLEGPCEQYF. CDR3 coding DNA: TGCGCCAGCAGCTTGGATCTTGAGGGGCCCTGCGAGCAGTACTTC.

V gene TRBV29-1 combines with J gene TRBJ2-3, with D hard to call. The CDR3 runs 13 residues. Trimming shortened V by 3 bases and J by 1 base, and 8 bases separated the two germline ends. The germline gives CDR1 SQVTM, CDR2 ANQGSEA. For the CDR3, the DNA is TGCAGCGTTGACTACAGCGGCACAGATACGCAGTATTTT. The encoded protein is CSVDYSGTDTQYF.

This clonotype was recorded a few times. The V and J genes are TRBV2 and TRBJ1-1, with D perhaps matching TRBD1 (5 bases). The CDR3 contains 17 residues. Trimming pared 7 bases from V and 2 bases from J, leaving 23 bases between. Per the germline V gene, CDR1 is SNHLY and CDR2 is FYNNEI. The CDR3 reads CASTMTVGATFNTEAFF. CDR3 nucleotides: TGTGCCAGCACTATGACAGTAGGGGCCACCTTCAACACTGAAGCTTTCTTT. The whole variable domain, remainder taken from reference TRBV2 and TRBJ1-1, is EPEVTQTPSHQVTQMGQEVILRCVPISNHLYFYWYRQILGQKVEFLVSFYNNEISEKSEIFDDQFSVERPDGSNFTLKIRSTKLEDSAMYFCASTMTVGATFNTEAFFGQGTRLTVV.

The CDR3 region has the DNA TGTGCCAGCACCACCGGGACAGGGGACGATGGCTACACCTTC. Protein sequence: CASTTGTGDDGYTF. This chain connects TRBV11-2 to TRBJ1-2, with 10 bases lining up with TRBD1. The CDR3 is 14 residues long. The germline V gene has CDR1 SGHAT and CDR2 FQNNGV. Losses at the gene ends were 7 bases for V and 6 bases for J; bases not matched to a gene: 8. The full variable domain, in which reference TRBV11-2 and TRBJ1-2 provide the parts outside the CDR3, is EAGVAQSPRYKIIEKRQSVAFWCNPISGHATLYWYQQILGQGPKLLIQFQNNGVVDDSQLPKDRFSAERLKGVDSTLKIQPAKLEDSAVYLCASTTGTGDDGYTFGSGTRLTVV.